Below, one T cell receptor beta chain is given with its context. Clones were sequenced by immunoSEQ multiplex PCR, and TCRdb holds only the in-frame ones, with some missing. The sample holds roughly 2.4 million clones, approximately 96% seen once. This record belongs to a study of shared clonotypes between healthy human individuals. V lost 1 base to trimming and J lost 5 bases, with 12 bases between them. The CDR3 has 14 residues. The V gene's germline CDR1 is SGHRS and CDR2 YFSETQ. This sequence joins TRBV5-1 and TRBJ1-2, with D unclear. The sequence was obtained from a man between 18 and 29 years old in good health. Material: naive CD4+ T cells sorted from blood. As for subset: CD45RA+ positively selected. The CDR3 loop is CASSLIQRQYGYTF. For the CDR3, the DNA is TGCGCCAGCAGCTTGATCCAAAGGCAATATGGCTACACCTTC.